These 10 T cell receptor beta chains were sequenced from one sample in a study of T cells in Graves' hyperthyroidism and ophthalmopathy. TCR beta CDR3 sequences were amplified from RNA transcripts. Using the HTBI primer set, a first-round RT-PCR was run on the TCR CDR3. TCRdb called the multiplex PCR reads again in MiXCR, with one record for every CDR3 protein. The profile shows about 380,000 distinct CDR3 sequences, roughly 20% of them singletons. The sequencing sample was made of blood. The source is a man younger than 30 with Graves' ophthalmopathy.

This clonotype was picked up a small number of times. The chain combines TRBV19 with TRBJ1-5; D unresolved. Per the germline V gene, CDR1 is LNHDA and CDR2 is SQIVND (reference sequence). The CDR3 covers 14 residues. Trimming left V 10 bases short and J 0 bases short, with 13 bases between. CDR3 in DNA: TGTGCCACCACCGACGGATCTAGCAATCAGCCCCAGCATTTT. Protein: CATTDGSSNQPQHF.

This rearrangement joins TRBV10-3 to TRBJ2-2; TRBD1 or TRBD2 may be the D gene (5 bases each). Between the trimmed V and J ends, which lost 6 bases and 8 bases, there was a span of 10 bases. CDR1 ENHRY and CDR2 SYGVKD come from the germline V gene. This CDR3 has 12 residues. CDR3 nucleotide sequence: TGTGCCATCAGGGGGACGGCTGGGGAGCTGTTTTTT. Its protein product is CAIRGTAGELFF.

This clonotype was picked up many times. The chain couples TRBV28 to TRBJ2-7; D unclear. The CDR3 is 14 residues long. Germline CDR1 MDHEN, CDR2 SYDVKM. V was cut by 1 base and J by 5 bases, with 12 bases left in between. This chain's CDR3 is CASSLSPPANEQYF. The CDR3 nucleotides are TGTGCCAGCAGTTTATCCCCCCCGGCAAACGAGCAGTACTTC.

In its sample, this clonotype was seen a few times. The chain carries TRBV7-9 and TRBJ2-3; 10 nucleotides match TRBD2. CDR3 length: 17 amino acids. V lost 3 bases to trimming and J lost 7 bases; unmatched junction nucleotides: 13. The germline V gene encodes CDR1 SEHNR and CDR2 FQNEAQ (reference sequence). The CDR3 coding sequence is TGTGCCAGCAGCTTGGCTACCGGGACTAGCGAGGTGTATACGCAGTATTTT. This gives the protein CASSLATGTSEVYTQYF.

The chain has TRBV28 and TRBJ2-1; perhaps TRBD2 as D (6 bases). This CDR3 comprises 15 residues. Germline assignment: CDR1 MDHEN and CDR2 SYDVKM. V dropped 6 bases and J dropped 7 bases, with 19 bases sitting between them. The CDR3 DNA sequence: TGTGCCAGCAGCCTCCTGTCGGGAGCGTCGAATGAGCAGTTCTTC. Translating it yields CASSLLSGASNEQFF.

This clonotype was recorded at least ten times. The J gene is TRBJ2-5, the V gene TRBV15; 10 bases are shared with TRBD2. The CDR3 runs 15 residues. J was trimmed by 3 bases and V by 7 bases; bases with no gene match: 8. The germline CDR1 and CDR2 sequences are LNHNV and YYDKDF (reference sequence). In nucleotides, the CDR3 is TGTGCCACCACCTCCTTGCTAGCGGGGGAAGAGACCCAGTACTTC. Amino acid sequence: CATTSLLAGEETQYF.

The sample holds many counts of this clonotype. V and J are TRBV6-1 and TRBJ2-5, with D possibly being TRBD2 (7 bases). Trimming cost V 8 bases and J 5 bases, with 18 bases left between them. Germline V CDR1 and CDR2: MNHNS, SASEGT. The CDR3 spans 14 residues. The CDR3 protein is CASLHPAGAETQYF. CDR3 nucleotides: TGTGCCAGCTTACACCCCGCGGGGGCTGAGACCCAGTACTTC.

This clonotype was recorded many times. This chain joins TRBV28 and TRBJ1-2; D call uncertain. The germline gives CDR1 MDHEN, CDR2 SYDVKM. CDR3 length: 11 residues. Trimming stripped 8 bases from V and 8 bases from J, with 12 bases between. DNA for the CDR3: TGTGCCAGCTATACTTGGGGAGGCTACACCTTC. Amino acid sequence: CASYTWGGYTF.

This clonotype was seen repeatedly, ten times or more. V usage is TRBV19 and J usage is TRBJ1-5, with 7 bases identical to TRBD1. This CDR3 has 15 residues. The junction had 12 bases not matched to a gene; V was cut back by 7 bases and J by 6 bases. Germline values: CDR1 LNHDA, CDR2 SQIVND (reference sequence). The CDR3 nucleotides read TGTGCCAGTACCAGGGGGGCCGGGACGGGTCAGCCCCAGCATTTT. This translates into CASTRGAGTGQPQHF.

Many counts were recorded for this clonotype. CDR3 protein: CASSLDWDRGSEQYF. CDR3 DNA sequence: TGTGCCAGCAGCCTCGACTGGGACAGGGGAAGCGAGCAGTACTTC. The genes are TRBV5-8 and TRBJ2-7, with 10 bases that match TRBD1. CDR1 and CDR2 from the germline V gene are SGHTS and YDEGEE. V dropped 4 bases and J dropped 6; count of bases not matched to a gene: 10. There are 15 residues in the CDR3.